This record concerns one TCR beta chain sequence. There are 15 residues in the CDR3. The trim removed 6 bases at V and 3 bases at J, leaving 6 bases unmatched. CDR1 and CDR2 (germline): MDHEN, SYDVKM. This sample was included in a study of technical replicates of blood from four donors. Libraries were prepared by immunoSEQ multiplex PCR; TCRdb keeps only in-frame clonotypes and omits some of them. The sample lists tens of thousands of clones; approximately 94% were seen once. The origin of this receptor is a human donor in good health. The chain links TRBV28 to TRBJ2-2; 8 nucleotides align to TRBD1. Sequenced: T cells isolated from PBMCs. CDR3 nucleotides: TGTGCCAGCAGCTATGACAGGGGATACACCGGGGAGCTGTTTTTT. The encoded protein is CASSYDRGYTGELFF.